This T cell receptor (beta chain) was recovered during a study of blood T cell repertoires in COVID-19. Authors' analysis steps: Nucleated cell counts were estimated from reference gene primer amplification. TCRdb's table, derived via immunoSEQ multiplex PCR, lists solely in-frame clones and lacks some. V, J and clone size are taken as reported in that table, and D and trimming were inferred from the DNA itself. Counted here are 200,000 to 250,000 clones, 82% occurring once; the ten biggest clones make up approximately 3.1%. The sample was PBMCs or T cells enriched from blood (not recorded which). The receptor's source is a woman between 55 and 75 years old who had recovered from COVID-19.

The CDR3: CASSHPRLGVAEQFF. Here the CDR3 DNA reads TGTGCCAGCAGCCACCCCCGACTAGGAGTAGCTGAGCAGTTCTTC. The chain uses TRBV3-1 (or the pseudogene TRBV3-2) and TRBJ2-1, with a tentative D call TRBD2 (6 bases). Germline V gene lookup returns CDR1 LGHDT and CDR2 YNNKEL (reference sequence). The CDR3 runs 15 residues. V was clipped by 3 bases and J by 9 bases, with 18 bases between them.